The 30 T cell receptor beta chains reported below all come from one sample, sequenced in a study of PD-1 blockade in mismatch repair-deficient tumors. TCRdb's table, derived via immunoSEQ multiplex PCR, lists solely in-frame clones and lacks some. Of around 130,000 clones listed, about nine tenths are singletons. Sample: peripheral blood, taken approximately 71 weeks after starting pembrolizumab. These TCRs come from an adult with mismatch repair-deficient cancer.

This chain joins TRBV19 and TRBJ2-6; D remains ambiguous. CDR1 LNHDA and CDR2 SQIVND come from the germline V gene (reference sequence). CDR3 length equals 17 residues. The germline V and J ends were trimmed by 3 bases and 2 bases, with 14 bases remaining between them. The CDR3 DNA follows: TGTGCCAGTAGTATCGTTTTTGGCGGAGCTGGGGCCAACGTCCTGACTTTC. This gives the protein CASSIVFGGAGANVLTF.

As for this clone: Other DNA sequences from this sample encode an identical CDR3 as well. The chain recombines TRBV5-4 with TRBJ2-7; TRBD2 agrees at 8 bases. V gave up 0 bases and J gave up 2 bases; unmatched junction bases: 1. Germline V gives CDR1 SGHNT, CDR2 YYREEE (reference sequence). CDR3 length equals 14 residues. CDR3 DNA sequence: TGTGCCAGCAGCTTGGCGGGAGGGACCTACGAGCAGTACTTC. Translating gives CASSLAGGTYEQYF. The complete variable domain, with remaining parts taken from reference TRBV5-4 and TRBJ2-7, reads ETGVTQSPTHLIKTRGQQVTLRCSSQSGHNTVSWYQQALGQGPQFIFQYYREEENGRGNFPPRFSGLQFPNYSSELNVNALELDDSALYLCASSLAGGTYEQYFGPGTRLTVT.

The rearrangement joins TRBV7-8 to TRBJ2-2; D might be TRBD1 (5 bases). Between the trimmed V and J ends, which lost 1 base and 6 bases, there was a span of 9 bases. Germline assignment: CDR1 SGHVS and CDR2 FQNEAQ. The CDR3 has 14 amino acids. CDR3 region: CASSLGQLSGELFF. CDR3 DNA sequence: TGTGCCAGCAGCTTAGGACAGCTTTCCGGGGAGCTGTTTTTT.

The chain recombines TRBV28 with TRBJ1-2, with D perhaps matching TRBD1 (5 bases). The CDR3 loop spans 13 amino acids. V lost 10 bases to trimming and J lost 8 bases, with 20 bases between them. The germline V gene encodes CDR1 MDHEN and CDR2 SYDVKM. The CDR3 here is CATVGGVSGGYTF. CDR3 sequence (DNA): TGTGCCACGGTCGGGGGGGTTAGCGGCGGCTACACCTTC.

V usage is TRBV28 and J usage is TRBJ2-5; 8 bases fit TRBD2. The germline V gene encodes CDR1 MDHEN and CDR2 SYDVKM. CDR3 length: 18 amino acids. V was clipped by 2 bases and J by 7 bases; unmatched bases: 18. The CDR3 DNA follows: TGTGCCAGCAGTTTACACCGACAGTCCCGGGGGGGGATTACGACCCAGTACTTC. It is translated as CASSLHRQSRGGITTQYF. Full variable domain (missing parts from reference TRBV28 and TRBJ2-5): DVKVTQSSRYLVKRTGEKVFLECVQDMDHENMFWYRQDPGLGLRLIYFSYDVKMKEKGDIPEGYSVSREKKERFSLILESASTNQTSMYLCASSLHRQSRGGITTQYFGPGTRLLVL.

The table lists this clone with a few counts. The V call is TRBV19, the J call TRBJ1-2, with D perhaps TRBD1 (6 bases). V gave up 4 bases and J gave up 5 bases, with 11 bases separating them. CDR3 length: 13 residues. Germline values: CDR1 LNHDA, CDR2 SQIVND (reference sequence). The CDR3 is CASSRGRGYGYTF. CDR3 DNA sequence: TGTGCCAGTAGTAGGGGTAGGGGGTATGGCTACACCTTC.

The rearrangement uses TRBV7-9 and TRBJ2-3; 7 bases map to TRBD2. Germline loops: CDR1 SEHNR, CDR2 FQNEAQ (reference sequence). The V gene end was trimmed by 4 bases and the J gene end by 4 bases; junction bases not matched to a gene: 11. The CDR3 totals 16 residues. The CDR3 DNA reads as TGTGCCAGCAGCTCAGCTTGGGCGGGAGTATCAGATACGCAGTATTTT. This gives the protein CASSSAWAGVSDTQYF. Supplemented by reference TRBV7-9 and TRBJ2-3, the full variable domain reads DTGVSQNPRHKITKRGQNVTFRCDPISEHNRLYWYRQTLGQGPEFLTYFQNEAQLEKSRLLSDRFSAERPKGSFSTLEIQRTEQGDSAMYLCASSSAWAGVSDTQYFGPGTRLTVL.

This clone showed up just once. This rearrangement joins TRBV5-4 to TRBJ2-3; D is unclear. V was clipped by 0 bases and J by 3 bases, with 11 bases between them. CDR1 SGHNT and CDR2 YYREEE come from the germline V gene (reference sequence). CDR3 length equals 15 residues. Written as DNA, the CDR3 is TGTGCCAGCAGCTTGGCCTACGAAGTTACAGATACGCAGTATTTT. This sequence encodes CASSLAYEVTDTQYF.

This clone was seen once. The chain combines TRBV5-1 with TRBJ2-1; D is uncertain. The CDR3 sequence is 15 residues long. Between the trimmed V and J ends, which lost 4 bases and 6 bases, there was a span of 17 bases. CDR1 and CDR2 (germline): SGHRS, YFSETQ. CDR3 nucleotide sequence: TGCGCCAGCAGCCGTATTGGTCCCGGTTCCAATGAGCAGTTCTTC. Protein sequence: CASSRIGPGSNEQFF.

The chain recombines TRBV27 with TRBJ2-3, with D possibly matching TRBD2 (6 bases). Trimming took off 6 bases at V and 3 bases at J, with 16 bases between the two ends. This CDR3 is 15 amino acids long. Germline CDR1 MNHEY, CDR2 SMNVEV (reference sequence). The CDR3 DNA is TGTGCCAGCAGCCCCATCCGGAGGGGAACAGATACGCAGTATTTT. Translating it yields CASSPIRRGTDTQYF.

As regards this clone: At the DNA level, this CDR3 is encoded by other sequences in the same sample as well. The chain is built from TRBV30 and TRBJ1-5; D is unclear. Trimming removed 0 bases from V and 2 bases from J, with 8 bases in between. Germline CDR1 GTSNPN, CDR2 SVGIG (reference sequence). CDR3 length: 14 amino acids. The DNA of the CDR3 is TGTGCCTGGAGTGTAGGCGTAGGCAATCAGCCCCAGCATTTT. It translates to CAWSVGVGNQPQHF.

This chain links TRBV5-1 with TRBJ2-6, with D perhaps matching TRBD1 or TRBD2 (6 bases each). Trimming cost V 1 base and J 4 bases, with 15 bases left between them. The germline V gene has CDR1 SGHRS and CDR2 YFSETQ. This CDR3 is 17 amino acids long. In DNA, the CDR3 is TGCGCCAGCAGCTTGCGGGGGCTTGATTCCGGGGCCAACGTCCTGACTTTC. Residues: CASSLRGLDSGANVLTF.

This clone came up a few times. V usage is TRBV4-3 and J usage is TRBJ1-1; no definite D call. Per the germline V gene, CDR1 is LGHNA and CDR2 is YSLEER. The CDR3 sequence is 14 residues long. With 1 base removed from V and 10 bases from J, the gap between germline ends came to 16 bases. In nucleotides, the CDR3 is TGCGCCAGCAGCCAAGGGGCGCAGGTTGGTAGAGCTTTCTTT. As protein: CASSQGAQVGRAFF.

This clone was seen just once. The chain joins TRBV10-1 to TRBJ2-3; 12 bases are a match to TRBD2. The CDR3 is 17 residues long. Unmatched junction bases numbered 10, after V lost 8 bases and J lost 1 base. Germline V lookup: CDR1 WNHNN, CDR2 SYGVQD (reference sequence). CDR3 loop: CASGLAGLVPGTDTQYF. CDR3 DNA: TGCGCCAGCGGACTAGCGGGACTCGTGCCCGGCACAGATACGCAGTATTTT.

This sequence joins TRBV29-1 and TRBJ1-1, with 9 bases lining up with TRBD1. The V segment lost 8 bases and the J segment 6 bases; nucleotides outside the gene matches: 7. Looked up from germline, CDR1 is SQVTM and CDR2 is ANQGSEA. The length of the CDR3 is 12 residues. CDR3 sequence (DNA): TGCAGCTCGGGACAGGGTGACGCTGAAGCTTTCTTT. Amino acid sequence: CSSGQGDAEAFF.

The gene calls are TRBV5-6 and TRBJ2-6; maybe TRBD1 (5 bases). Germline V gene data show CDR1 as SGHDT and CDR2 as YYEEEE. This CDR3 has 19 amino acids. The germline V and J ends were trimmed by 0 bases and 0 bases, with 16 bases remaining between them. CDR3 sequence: CASSLEIGAIGSGANVLTF. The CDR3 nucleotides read TGTGCCAGCAGCTTGGAAATAGGGGCGATTGGCTCTGGGGCCAACGTCCTGACTTTC.

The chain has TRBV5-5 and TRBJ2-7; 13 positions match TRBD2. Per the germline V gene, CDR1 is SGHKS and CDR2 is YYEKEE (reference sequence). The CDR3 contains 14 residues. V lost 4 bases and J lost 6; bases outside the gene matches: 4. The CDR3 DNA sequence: TGTGCCAGCAGCCAGGGACTAGCGGGAATCGAGCAGTACTTC. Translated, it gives CASSQGLAGIEQYF.

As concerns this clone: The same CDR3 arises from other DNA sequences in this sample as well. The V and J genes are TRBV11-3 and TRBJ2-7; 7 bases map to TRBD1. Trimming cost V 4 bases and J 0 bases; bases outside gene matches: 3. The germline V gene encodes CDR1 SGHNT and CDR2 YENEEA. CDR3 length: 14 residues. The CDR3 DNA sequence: TGTGCCAGCAGCTCCCGGGACAGCTCCTACGAGCAGTACTTC. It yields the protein CASSSRDSSYEQYF. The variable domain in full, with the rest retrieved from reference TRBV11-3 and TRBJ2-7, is EAGVVQSPRYKIIEKKQPVAFWCNPISGHNTLYWYLQNLGQGPELLIRYENEEAVDDSQLPKDRFSAERLKGVDSTLKIQPAELGDSAVYLCASSSRDSSYEQYFGPGTRLTVT.

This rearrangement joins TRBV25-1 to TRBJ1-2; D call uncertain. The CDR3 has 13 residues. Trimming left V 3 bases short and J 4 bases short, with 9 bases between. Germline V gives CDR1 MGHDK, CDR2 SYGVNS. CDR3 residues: CASSDPGSYGYTF. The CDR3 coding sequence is TGTGCCAGCAGTGACCCCGGGAGCTATGGCTACACCTTC.

In nucleotides, the CDR3 is TGCGCCAGCAGCCATCAGGCGTCAGACTCCTACGAGCAGTACTTC. Amino acids: CASSHQASDSYEQYF. This chain joins TRBV4-1 and TRBJ2-7; D gene ambiguous. Deletions cut 3 bases from V and 0 bases from J, with 12 bases between. This CDR3 has 15 residues. The germline CDR1 and CDR2 sequences are MGHRA and YSYEKL.

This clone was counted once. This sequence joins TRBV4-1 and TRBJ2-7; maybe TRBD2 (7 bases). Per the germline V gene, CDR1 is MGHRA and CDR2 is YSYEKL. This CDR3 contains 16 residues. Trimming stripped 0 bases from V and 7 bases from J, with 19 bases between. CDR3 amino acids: CASSQEPPGDYYEQYF. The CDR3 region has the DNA TGCGCCAGCAGCCAAGAACCCCCAGGGGACTACTATGAGCAGTACTTC.

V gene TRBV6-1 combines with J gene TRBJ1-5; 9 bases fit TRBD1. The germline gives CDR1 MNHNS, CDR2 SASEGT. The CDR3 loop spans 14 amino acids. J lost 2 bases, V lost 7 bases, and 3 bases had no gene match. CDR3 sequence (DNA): TGTGCCAGCAACAGGGGGCTTGGCAATCAGCCCCAGCATTTT. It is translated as CASNRGLGNQPQHF.

CDR3 residues: CASSFRGTGNTDTQYF. The CDR3 bases are TGTGCCAGCAGCTTTAGAGGGACAGGAAACACAGATACGCAGTATTTT. The chain combines TRBV7-2 with TRBJ2-3; 8 bases line up with TRBD1. Trimming took 3 bases from V and 2 from J; bases not matched to a gene: 7. CDR1 is SGHTA and CDR2 is FQGNSA in the germline V gene. The CDR3 spans 16 residues.

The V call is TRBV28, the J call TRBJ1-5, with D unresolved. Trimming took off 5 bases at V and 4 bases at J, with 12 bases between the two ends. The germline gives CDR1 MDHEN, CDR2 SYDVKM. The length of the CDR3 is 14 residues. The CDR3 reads CASSLPGSNQPQHF. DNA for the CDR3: TGTGCCAGCAGTCTTCCGGGGTCAAATCAGCCCCAGCATTTT. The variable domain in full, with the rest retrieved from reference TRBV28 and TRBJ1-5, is DVKVTQSSRYLVKRTGEKVFLECVQDMDHENMFWYRQDPGLGLRLIYFSYDVKMKEKGDIPEGYSVSREKKERFSLILESASTNQTSMYLCASSLPGSNQPQHFGDGTRLSIL.

DNA for the CDR3: TGTGCCAGCAGCTCTTGGGACGGAAACAATGAGCAGTTCTTC. The encoded protein is CASSSWDGNNEQFF. This chain uses TRBV7-9 with TRBJ2-1, with D possibly being TRBD1 or TRBD2 (5 bases each). Per germline, CDR1 SEHNR and CDR2 FQNEAQ (reference sequence). The CDR3 is 14 amino acids. The V and J ends lost 4 bases and 5 bases respectively, with 12 bases between them.

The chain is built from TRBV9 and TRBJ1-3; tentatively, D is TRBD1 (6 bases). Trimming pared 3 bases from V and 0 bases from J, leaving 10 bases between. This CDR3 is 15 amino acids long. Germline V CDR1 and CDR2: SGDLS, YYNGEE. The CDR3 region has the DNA TGTGCCAGCAGCGCCACAGGGAGCTCTGGAAACACCATATATTTT. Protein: CASSATGSSGNTIYF.

The CDR3 sequence is CASSHGPSGGRTQYF. CDR3 bases: TGCGCCAGCAGCCATGGTCCCTCCGGGGGGCGTACGCAGTATTTT. The chain uses TRBV4-1 and TRBJ2-3; D is possibly TRBD2 (7 bases). The CDR3 loop spans 15 amino acids. The V gene lost 3 bases and the J gene lost 8 bases, with 18 bases spanning the gap. Germline V lookup: CDR1 MGHRA, CDR2 YSYEKL.

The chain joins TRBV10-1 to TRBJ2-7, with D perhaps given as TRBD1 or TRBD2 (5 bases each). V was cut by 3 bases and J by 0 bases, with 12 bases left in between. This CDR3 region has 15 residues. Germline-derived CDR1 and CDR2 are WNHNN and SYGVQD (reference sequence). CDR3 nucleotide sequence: TGCGCCAGCAGTGACCAAACGGGGCACTCCTACGAGCAGTACTTC. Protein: CASSDQTGHSYEQYF.

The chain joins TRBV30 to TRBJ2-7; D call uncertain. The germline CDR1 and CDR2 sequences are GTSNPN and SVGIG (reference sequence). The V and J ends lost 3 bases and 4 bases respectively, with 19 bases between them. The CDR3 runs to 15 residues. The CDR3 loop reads CAWRAAGVSRYEQYF. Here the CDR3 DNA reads TGTGCCTGGAGGGCAGCAGGTGTTAGTCGGTACGAGCAGTACTTC.

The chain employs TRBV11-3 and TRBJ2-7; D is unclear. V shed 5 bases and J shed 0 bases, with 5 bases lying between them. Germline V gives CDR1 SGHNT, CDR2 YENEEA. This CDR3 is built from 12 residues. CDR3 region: CASSPPSYEQYF. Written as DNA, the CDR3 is TGTGCCAGCAGCCCCCCCTCCTACGAGCAGTACTTC.